These 16 T cell receptor beta chains came from one sample sequenced in a study of T cell responses to AZD1222 COVID-19 vaccine. The table came from immunoSEQ multiplex PCR; TCRdb's copy has only in-frame clones and leaves some out. The sample includes about 81,000 clones, approximately 90% of them seen just once. Specimen: peripheral blood, collected 28 days after the second AZD1222 dose. The receptor set was obtained from an adult who received the AZD1222 COVID-19 vaccine.

The V and J genes are TRBV19 and TRBJ2-4; tentative D call: TRBD1 (5 bases). The CDR3 consists of 14 residues. Looked up from germline, CDR1 is LNHDA and CDR2 is SQIVND (reference sequence). V shed 6 bases and J shed 7 bases, with 16 bases lying between them. The DNA for the CDR3 is TGTGCCAGTAGGGTGGGGCATTCAACCAACATTCAGTACTTC. This translates into CASRVGHSTNIQYF. The full variable domain, completed using reference TRBV19 and TRBJ2-4, is DGGITQSPKYLFRKEGQNVTLSCEQNLNHDAMYWYRQDPGQGLRLIYYSQIVNDFQKGDIAEGYSVSREKKESFPLTVTSAQKNPTAFYLCASRVGHSTNIQYFGAGTRLSVL.

The genes are TRBV28 and TRBJ1-2; possible D gene TRBD1, 5 bases. CDR1 and CDR2 from the germline V gene are MDHEN and SYDVKM. This CDR3 contains 15 residues. The V end was cut by 5 bases, the J end by 5 bases, with 18 bases between. This chain's CDR3 is CASSRTAGTEYGYTF. As DNA, the CDR3 is TGTGCCAGCAGTCGCACTGCCGGGACGGAGTATGGCTACACCTTC.

The chain uses TRBV15 and TRBJ1-3; D is unresolved. The CDR3 length is 13 residues. Per the germline V gene, CDR1 is LNHNV and CDR2 is YYDKDF (reference sequence). Trimming took off 2 bases at V and 9 bases at J, with 11 bases between the two ends. The CDR3 DNA sequence: TGTGCCACCAGCAGACCCGGGGAAAGCACCATATATTTT. It translates to CATSRPGESTIYF.

V is TRBV3-1 (or the pseudogene TRBV3-2) and J is TRBJ1-1; possible D gene TRBD1, 5 bases. Between the trimmed V and J ends, which lost 1 base and 3 bases, there was a span of 9 bases. Germline V CDR1 and CDR2: LGHDT, YNNKEL (reference sequence). The CDR3 contains 14 residues. CDR3 in DNA: TGTGCCAGCAGCCAAGGGGGGGGGTACACTGAAGCTTTCTTT. Protein sequence: CASSQGGGYTEAFF.

This clone was found once. This chain links TRBV27 with TRBJ2-7; 9 bases agree with TRBD1. The V and J ends lost 0 bases and 3 bases, in that order; junction bases with no gene match: 3. Germline V lookup: CDR1 MNHEY, CDR2 SMNVEV (reference sequence). The length of the CDR3 is 15 residues. The CDR3 region is CASSLSGTGRYEQYF. CDR3 nucleotides: TGTGCCAGCAGTTTATCCGGGACAGGGCGCTACGAGCAGTACTTC.

Written as DNA, the CDR3 is TGTGCCAGCAGCTTGAACGGCAGGGGTTCACCCCTCCACTTT. Amino acids: CASSLNGRGSPLHF. The chain recombines TRBV5-8 with TRBJ1-6, with a weak D call TRBD1 (6 bases). V lost 1 base and J lost 9, with 11 bases in between. This CDR3 comprises 14 residues. Per germline, CDR1 SGHTS and CDR2 YDEGEE.

The rearrangement links TRBV19 to TRBJ1-6; D call uncertain. This CDR3 contains 14 residues. CDR1 LNHDA and CDR2 SQIVND come from the germline V gene (reference sequence). V dropped 4 bases and J dropped 5 bases, with 9 bases sitting between them. This CDR3 reads CASSTPIDNSPLHF. CDR3 DNA sequence: TGTGCCAGTAGTACCCCGATCGATAATTCACCCCTCCACTTT.

With regard to this clone: Germline and junction disagree at one end, which may indicate a read error. The chain carries TRBV10-1 and TRBJ2-7; D is tentatively TRBD1 or TRBD2 (7 bases each). Germline V gene sequence: CDR1 WNHNN, CDR2 SYGVQD (reference sequence). This CDR3 region has 14 residues. The CDR3 DNA follows: TGCGCCAGCAGTGATGGGCAGGGGGACTACGAGCAGCACTTC. It codes for CASSDGQGDYEQHF.

The gene calls are TRBV24-1 and TRBJ2-7; TRBD1 aligns across 8 bases. CDR1 is KGHDR and CDR2 is SFDVKD in the germline V gene. The V gene end was trimmed by 3 bases and the J gene end by 3 bases; junction bases not matched to a gene: 6. The CDR3 is made up of 15 amino acids. For the CDR3, the DNA is TGTGCCACCAGTGATAGGACAGGGAATCTCTACGAGCAGTACTTC. It encodes CATSDRTGNLYEQYF.

The V gene is TRBV7-2, the J gene TRBJ1-6, with a weak D call TRBD1 (5 bases). Per germline, CDR1 SGHTA and CDR2 FQGNSA. Trimming removed 1 base from V and 5 bases from J, with 15 bases in between. The CDR3 spans 17 residues. CDR3 DNA: TGTGCCAGCAGCTTAGACCGGCCGAACAGGAATAATTCACCCCTCCACTTT. This sequence encodes CASSLDRPNRNNSPLHF.

The chain employs TRBV10-3 and TRBJ1-1; a weak D match, TRBD1 (6 bases). This CDR3 is built from 12 residues. V was clipped by 8 bases and J by 11 bases, with 18 bases between them. The germline V gene has CDR1 ENHRY and CDR2 SYGVKD. DNA of the CDR3: TGTGCCATCGGACCCGAGGGGGTTGGGGCTTTCTTT. Protein sequence: CAIGPEGVGAFF.

This sequence joins TRBV6-2 or TRBV6-3 and TRBJ2-1, with 9 bases matching TRBD2. The CDR3 runs 14 residues. In germline, CDR1 is MNHEY, CDR2 SVGEGT. V was clipped by 4 bases and J by 6 bases; unmatched bases: 4. CDR3 in amino acids: CASSSLAGSNEQFF. The CDR3 DNA follows: TGTGCCAGCAGTTCCCTAGCGGGATCCAATGAGCAGTTCTTC.

The genes are TRBV5-1 and TRBJ2-7; D unresolved. Germline CDR1 and CDR2: SGHRS and YFSETQ. The V end was cut by 1 base, the J end by 0 bases, with 5 bases between. The CDR3 sequence is 13 residues long. CDR3 nucleotides: TGCGCCAGCAGCTTGCACAGCTCCTACGAGCAGTACTTC. Protein sequence: CASSLHSSYEQYF.

The J gene is TRBJ1-1, the V gene TRBV6-2 or TRBV6-3, with 10 positions matching TRBD1. This CDR3 has 15 amino acids. After removal of 5 bases from V and 4 bases from J, the junction contained 7 bases not matched to a gene. Per the germline V gene, CDR1 is MNHEY and CDR2 is SVGEGT. Here the CDR3 DNA reads TGTGCCAGCAGTCACGACGGACAGGGGGGCACTGAAGCTTTCTTT. It yields the protein CASSHDGQGGTEAFF.

This chain uses TRBV9 with TRBJ1-2; D is undetermined. The CDR3 loop spans 13 amino acids. Germline CDR1 is SGDLS and CDR2 is YYNGEE. V was clipped by 0 bases and J by 8 bases, with 11 bases between them. This CDR3 is CASSVVEGNGYTF. The DNA for the CDR3 is TGTGCCAGCAGCGTAGTGGAGGGAAACGGCTACACCTTC.

The sample holds one count of this clone. The chain carries TRBV12-3 or TRBV12-4 and TRBJ2-1; TRBD2 matches 7 bases. After removal of 8 bases from V and 1 base from J, the junction contained 2 bases not matched to a gene. The CDR3 contains 13 residues. The CDR3 sequence: CASQAGSYNEQFF. CDR3 in DNA: TGTGCCAGCCAAGCGGGATCCTACAATGAGCAGTTCTTC.